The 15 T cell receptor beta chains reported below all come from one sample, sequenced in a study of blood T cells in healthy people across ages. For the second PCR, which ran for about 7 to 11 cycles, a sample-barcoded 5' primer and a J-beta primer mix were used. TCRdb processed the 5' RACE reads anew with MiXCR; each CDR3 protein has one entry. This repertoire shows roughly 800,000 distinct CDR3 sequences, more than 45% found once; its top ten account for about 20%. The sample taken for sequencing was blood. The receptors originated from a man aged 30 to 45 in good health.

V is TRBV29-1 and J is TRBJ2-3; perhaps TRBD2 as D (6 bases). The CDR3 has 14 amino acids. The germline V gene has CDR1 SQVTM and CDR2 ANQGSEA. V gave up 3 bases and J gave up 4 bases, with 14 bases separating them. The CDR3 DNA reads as TGCAGCGTTGAGGAGGGGACCGAGTCAGATACGCAGTATTTT. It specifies CSVEEGTESDTQYF.

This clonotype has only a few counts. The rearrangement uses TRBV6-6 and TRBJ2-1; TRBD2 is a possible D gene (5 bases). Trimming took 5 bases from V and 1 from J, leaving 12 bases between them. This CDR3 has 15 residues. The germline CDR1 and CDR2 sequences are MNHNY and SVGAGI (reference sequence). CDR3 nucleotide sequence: TGTGCCAGCAGTCAGGACTCTCCGTCCTACAATGAGCAGTTCTTC. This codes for CASSQDSPSYNEQFF.

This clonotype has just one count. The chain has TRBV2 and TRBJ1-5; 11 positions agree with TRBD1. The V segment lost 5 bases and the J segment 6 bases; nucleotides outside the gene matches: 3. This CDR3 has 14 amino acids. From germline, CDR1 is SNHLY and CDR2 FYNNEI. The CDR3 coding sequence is TGTGCCAGCAGTACCGGGACAGGGGGTCAGCCCCAGCATTTT. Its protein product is CASSTGTGGQPQHF.

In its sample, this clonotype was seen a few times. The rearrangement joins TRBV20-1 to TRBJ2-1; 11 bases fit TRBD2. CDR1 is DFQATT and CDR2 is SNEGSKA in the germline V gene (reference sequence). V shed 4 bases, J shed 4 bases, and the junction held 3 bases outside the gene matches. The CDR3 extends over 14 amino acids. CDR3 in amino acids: CSAILAGGYNEQFF. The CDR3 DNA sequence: TGCAGTGCTATCCTAGCGGGGGGATACAATGAGCAGTTCTTC.

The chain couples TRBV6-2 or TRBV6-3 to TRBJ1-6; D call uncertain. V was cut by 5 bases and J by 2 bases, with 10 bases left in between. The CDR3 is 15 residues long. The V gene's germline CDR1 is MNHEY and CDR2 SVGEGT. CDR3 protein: CASSDGPTYNSPLHF. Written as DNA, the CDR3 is TGTGCCAGCAGTGATGGACCGACCTATAATTCACCCCTCCACTTT.

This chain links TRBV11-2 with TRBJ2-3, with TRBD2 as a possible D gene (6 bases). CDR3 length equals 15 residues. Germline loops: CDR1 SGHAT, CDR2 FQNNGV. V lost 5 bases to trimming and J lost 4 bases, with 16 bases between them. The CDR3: CASSAPGGRADTQYF. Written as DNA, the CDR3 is TGTGCCAGCAGCGCCCCCGGGGGAAGGGCAGATACGCAGTATTTT.

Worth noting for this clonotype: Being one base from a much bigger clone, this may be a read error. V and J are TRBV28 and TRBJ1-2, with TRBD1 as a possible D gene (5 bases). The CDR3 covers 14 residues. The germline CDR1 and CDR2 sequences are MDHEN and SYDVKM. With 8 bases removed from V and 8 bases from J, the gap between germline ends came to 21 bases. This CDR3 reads CASGNQGPARGYTF. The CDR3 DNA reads TGTGCCAGCGGCAATCAGGGACCCGCCAGGGGCTACACCTTC.

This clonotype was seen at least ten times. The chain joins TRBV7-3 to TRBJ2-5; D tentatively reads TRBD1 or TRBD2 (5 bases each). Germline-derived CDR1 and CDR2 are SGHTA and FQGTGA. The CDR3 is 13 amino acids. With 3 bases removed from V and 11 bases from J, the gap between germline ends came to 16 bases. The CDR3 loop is CASSFGTAREQYF. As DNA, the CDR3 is TGTGCCAGCAGCTTCGGGACGGCGAGGGAGCAGTACTTC.

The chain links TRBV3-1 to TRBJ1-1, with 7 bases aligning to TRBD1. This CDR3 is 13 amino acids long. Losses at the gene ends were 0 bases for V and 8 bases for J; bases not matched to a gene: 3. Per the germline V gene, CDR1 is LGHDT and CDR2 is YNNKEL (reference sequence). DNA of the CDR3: TGTGCCAGCAGCCAAGATTGGGACAGAGAAGCTTTCTTT. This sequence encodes CASSQDWDREAFF.

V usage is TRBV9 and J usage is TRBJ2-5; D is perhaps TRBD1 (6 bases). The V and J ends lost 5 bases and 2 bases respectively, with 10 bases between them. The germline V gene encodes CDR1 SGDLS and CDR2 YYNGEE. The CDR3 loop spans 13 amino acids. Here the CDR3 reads CASRTTGQETQYF. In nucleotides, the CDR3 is TGTGCCAGCAGGACGACAGGTCAAGAGACCCAGTACTTC.

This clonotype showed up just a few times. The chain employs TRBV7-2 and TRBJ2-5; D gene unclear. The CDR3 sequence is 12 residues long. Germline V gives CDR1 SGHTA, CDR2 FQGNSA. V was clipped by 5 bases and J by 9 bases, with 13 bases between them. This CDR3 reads CASSLNQRPQYF. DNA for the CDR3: TGTGCCAGCAGCCTAAACCAGAGGCCCCAGTACTTC.

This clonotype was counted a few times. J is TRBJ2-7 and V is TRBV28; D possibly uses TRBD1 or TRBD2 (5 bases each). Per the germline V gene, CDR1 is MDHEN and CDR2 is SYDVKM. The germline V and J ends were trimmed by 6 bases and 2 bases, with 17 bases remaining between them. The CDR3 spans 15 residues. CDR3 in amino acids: CASSLPGAVAYEQYF. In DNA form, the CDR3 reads TGTGCCAGCAGCCTCCCCGGGGCGGTAGCCTACGAGCAGTACTTC. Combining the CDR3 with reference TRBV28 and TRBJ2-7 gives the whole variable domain DVKVTQSSRYLVKRTGEKVFLECVQDMDHENMFWYRQDPGLGLRLIYFSYDVKMKEKGDIPEGYSVSREKKERFSLILESASTNQTSMYLCASSLPGAVAYEQYFGPGTRLTVT.

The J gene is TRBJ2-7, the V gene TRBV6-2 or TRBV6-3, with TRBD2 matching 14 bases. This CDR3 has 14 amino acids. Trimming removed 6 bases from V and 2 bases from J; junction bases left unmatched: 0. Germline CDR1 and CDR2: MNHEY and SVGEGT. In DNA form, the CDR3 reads TGTGCCAGCAGGACTAGCGGGAGGGCCTACGAGCAGTACTTC. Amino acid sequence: CASRTSGRAYEQYF.

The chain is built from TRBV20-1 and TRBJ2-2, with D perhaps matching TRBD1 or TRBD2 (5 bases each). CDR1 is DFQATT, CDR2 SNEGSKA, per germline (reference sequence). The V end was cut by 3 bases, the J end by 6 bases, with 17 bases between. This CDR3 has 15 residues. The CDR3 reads CSARHRTGVAGELFF. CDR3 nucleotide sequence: TGCAGTGCTAGGCACAGGACTGGCGTGGCCGGGGAGCTGTTTTTT.

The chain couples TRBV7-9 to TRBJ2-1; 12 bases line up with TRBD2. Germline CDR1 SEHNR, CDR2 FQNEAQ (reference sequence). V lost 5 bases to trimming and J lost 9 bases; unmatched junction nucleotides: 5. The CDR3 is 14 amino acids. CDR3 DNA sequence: TGTGCCAGCAGCCACCCTAGCGGGAGGGGTGAGCAGTTCTTC. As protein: CASSHPSGRGEQFF.